The 17 T cell receptor beta chains presented below share a single source sample, sequenced in a study of breast tumors, draining lymph nodes, adjacent tissues. In TCRdb, the multiplex PCR reads were re-called with MiXCR into one record per CDR3 protein. The table includes about 150,000 distinct CDR3 sequences, about 22% detected once. Breast cancer patients provided tissue from their axillary draining lymph nodes. Input material: axillary lymph node tissue. Source of these receptors: a female donor with breast cancer. Some clones in this sample may be carry-over from other donors' samples.

This clonotype was detected many times. The rearrangement joins TRBV6-6 to TRBJ2-7, with 8 bases that match TRBD1. This CDR3 is 12 amino acids long. V shed 6 bases and J 2 bases; nucleotides not matched to a gene: 0. CDR1 is MNHNY and CDR2 is SVGAGI in the germline V gene (reference sequence). This CDR3 is CASRQGAYEQYF. CDR3 nucleotides: TGTGCCAGCAGACAGGGGGCCTACGAGCAGTACTTC.

Concerning this clonotype itself: This sequence may be a read error, since a much larger clone differs from it by one base. No conserved phenylalanine or tryptophan is present at the end of the CDR3, so a read error is the likely explanation. The chain carries TRBV30 and TRBJ2-7; 8 bases line up with TRBD2. Trimming took 3 bases from V and 3 from J; bases not matched to a gene: 4. Germline CDR1 is GTSNPN and CDR2 is SVGIG (reference sequence). This CDR3 has 13 amino acids. Written as DNA, the CDR3 is TGTGCCTGGAGCGGGACTAGTGGCTACGAGCAGTACCTC. Its translation is CAWSGTSGYEQYL.

In the case of this clonotype: This could be a read error, since a much larger clone is one nucleotide away. The chain recombines TRBV4-1 with TRBJ2-1; D is ambiguous. The CDR3 totals 14 residues. Germline CDR1 MGHRA, CDR2 YSYEKL. The CDR3 DNA reads as TGCGCCATCAGCCAAGGTCCCAGAAAGAGTAGTAGGTTCTTC. This codes for CAISQGPRKSSRFF.

The chain is built from TRBV29-1 and TRBJ2-7; TRBD2 agrees at 9 bases. V lost 5 bases, J lost 3 bases, and 5 bases stayed unmatched. The CDR3 consists of 13 residues. In germline, CDR1 is SQVTM, CDR2 ANQGSEA. The CDR3 DNA is TGCAGCGTTTTGATAGCGGGAGTCTACGAGCAGTACTTC. It yields the protein CSVLIAGVYEQYF.

This clonotype occurred many times. This rearrangement joins TRBV7-9 to TRBJ2-7, with 9 bases that match TRBD1. Trimming took 4 bases from V and 3 from J; bases not matched to a gene: 22. The CDR3 runs to 20 residues. Germline-derived CDR1 and CDR2 are SEHNR and FQNEAQ (reference sequence). CDR3 sequence reads: CASSYPPSTGGPQPFYEQYF. CDR3 DNA: TGTGCCAGCAGCTACCCTCCGTCGACAGGGGGGCCTCAGCCCTTCTACGAGCAGTACTTC.

A word on this clonotype: A read error is possible here, since a much larger clone lies one base away. The chain is built from TRBV3-1 and TRBJ2-5; D call uncertain. Germline CDR1 and CDR2: LGHDT and YNNKEL (reference sequence). V dropped 1 base and J dropped 7 bases, with 22 bases sitting between them. The CDR3 loop spans 17 amino acids. Here the CDR3 reads CASSQAVRTAGLWTQYF. For the CDR3, the DNA is TGTGCCAGCAGCCAAGCAGTGAGAACCGCCGGTCTATGGACCCAGTACTTC.

As regards this clonotype: A much larger clone sits a single nucleotide away, making a read error possible. The V gene is TRBV11-3, the J gene TRBJ2-5; perhaps TRBD2 as D (7 bases). This CDR3 has 16 residues. Germline V gene data show CDR1 as SGHNT and CDR2 as YENEEA. This chain's CDR3 is CASSHWGGLRQEAQYF. DNA of the CDR3: TGTGCCAGCAGCCACTGGGGGGGGCTGAGGCAAGAGGCCCAGTACTTC.

This clonotype was seen at least ten times. The J gene is TRBJ2-1, the V gene TRBV6-5; unclear D gene. V was cut by 5 bases and J by 6 bases, with 8 bases left in between. The CDR3 runs to 12 residues. Germline assignment: CDR1 MNHEY and CDR2 SVGAGI. The CDR3 DNA reads TGTGCCAGCAGTACCACGGCCAATGAGCAGTTCTTC. Translated: CASSTTANEQFF.

This clonotype was counted at least ten times. This chain connects TRBV29-1 to TRBJ2-2; 10 positions agree with TRBD1. The CDR3 is made up of 13 amino acids. In germline, CDR1 is SQVTM, CDR2 ANQGSEA. Trimming cost V 7 bases and J 7 bases; bases outside gene matches: 6. The CDR3 spells CSAGTGASGELFF. CDR3 DNA: TGCAGCGCTGGGACAGGGGCGAGCGGGGAGCTGTTTTTT.

Many counts were recorded for this clonotype. The V and J genes are TRBV10-3 and TRBJ1-2, with a weak D call TRBD1 (6 bases). V was pared by 5 bases and J by 1 base, with 8 bases between. Germline V gene sequence: CDR1 ENHRY, CDR2 SYGVKD. This CDR3 comprises 13 residues. CDR3 DNA sequence: TGTGCCATCAGTCGGGACAATAACTATGGCTACACCTTC. It codes for CAISRDNNYGYTF.

This clonotype was detected a few times. This may stem from a read error, because a much larger clone lies one nucleotide away. V gene TRBV29-1 combines with J gene TRBJ2-7, with D tentatively TRBD1 (5 bases). Looked up from germline, CDR1 is SQVTM and CDR2 is ANQGSEA. This CDR3 has 15 residues. The CDR3, as DNA: TGCAGCGCTGAAGATCGCACAGGCTCTACCTACGAGCAGTACTTC. It specifies CSAEDRTGSTYEQYF.

This rearrangement joins TRBV19 to TRBJ1-4; D remains unclear. CDR3 size: 15 residues. The germline gives CDR1 LNHDA, CDR2 SQIVND (reference sequence). Deletions cut 5 bases from V and 0 bases from J, with 10 bases between. This CDR3 is CASSSGTATNEKLFF. DNA of the CDR3: TGTGCCAGTAGTTCCGGCACTGCAACTAATGAAAAACTGTTTTTT.

This clonotype was recorded many times. The J gene is TRBJ2-1, the V gene TRBV4-1; 7 bases match TRBD2. Germline CDR1 reads MGHRA; CDR2 reads YSYEKL. V shed 2 bases, J shed 6 bases, and the junction held 4 bases outside the gene matches. The CDR3 runs 14 residues. CDR3 nucleotides: TGCGCCAGCAGCCAATCAGGCGGGAGCAATGAGCAGTTCTTC. It yields the protein CASSQSGGSNEQFF.

The chain couples TRBV2 to TRBJ1-5; D is unclear. Per germline, CDR1 SNHLY and CDR2 FYNNEI. Trimming stripped 2 bases from V and 4 bases from J, with 9 bases between. CDR3 length: 14 residues. In DNA form, the CDR3 reads TGTGCCAGCAGTGAATGGGAACAGAATCAGCCCCAGCATTTT. The encoded protein is CASSEWEQNQPQHF.

On this clonotype itself: A much more abundant neighbour one base away suggests this may be a read error. The chain has TRBV6-6 and TRBJ2-1; TRBD1 agrees at 8 bases. This CDR3 has 16 amino acids. The germline V gene encodes CDR1 MNHNY and CDR2 SVGAGI (reference sequence). CDR3 sequence (DNA): TGTGCCAGCTGTTACCCCAGGGGGCGCGAGGGAGATGAGCAGTTCTTC. Protein sequence: CASCYPRGREGDEQFF.

This clonotype has a count of ten or more. The CDR3, as DNA: TGCGCCAGCACTCCGGGACAGGCTAGGGATGAGCAGTTCTTC. This translates into CASTPGQARDEQFF. V gene TRBV10-2 combines with J gene TRBJ2-1, with 8 bases aligning to TRBD1. Losses at the gene ends were 7 bases for V and 8 bases for J; bases not matched to a gene: 10. This CDR3 comprises 14 residues. In germline, CDR1 is WSHSY, CDR2 SAAADI.

This clonotype was picked up many times. This chain joins TRBV6-1 and TRBJ1-6, with a weak D call TRBD1 (6 bases). V lost 7 bases, J lost 8 bases, and 12 bases lay in between. Germline-derived CDR1 and CDR2 are MNHNS and SASEGT. The CDR3 contains 13 residues. CDR3 in amino acids: CASNPDRHSPLHF. The DNA for the CDR3 is TGTGCCAGCAACCCCGACAGGCATTCACCCCTCCACTTT.